This is a list of T cell receptor beta chains from one sample in a study of blood T cell repertoires in COVID-19. Assay used: immunoSEQ multiplex PCR; TCRdb lists only in-frame clones, some missing. The sample carries roughly 220,000 clones, 80% to 85% recorded once. Specimen: peripheral blood. These receptors all come from a woman aged 60-75 years who had recovered from COVID-19. CDR3s include the opening cysteine and the closing phenylalanine or tryptophan.

J gene,V gene,CDR3 protein
TRBJ1-1,TRBV7-9,CASSFRGNTEAFF
TRBJ2-1,TRBV4-1,CASSQVTGTSFSDEQFF
TRBJ2-5,TRBV4-1,CASSQDPAGAQETQYF
TRBJ2-1,TRBV11-2,CASSLGPLAGGYNEQFF
TRBJ1-4,TRBV30,CAWSVGGGSEKLFF
TRBJ2-2,TRBV7-9,CASSHRGGTGELFF
TRBJ1-1,TRBV9,CASSVDRGSTSSEAFF
TRBJ2-1,TRBV7-9,CASSPGWRGGFNEQFF
TRBJ1-5,TRBV7-2,CASSLASGGATNQPQHF
TRBJ2-7,TRBV7-2,CASSLHFGTDSYEQYF
TRBJ2-7,TRBV5-4,CASSLVGQGREQYF
TRBJ1-1,TRBV6-5,CASSYSGGDLGTEAFF
TRBJ1-6,TRBV5-1,CASSLGGTGQSPLHF
TRBJ1-1,TRBV5-4,CASRYTQPFMNTEAFF
TRBJ2-4,TRBV4-2,CASSPTENIQYF
TRBJ2-7,TRBV19,CASSITYGTSGDEQYF
TRBJ1-4,TRBV21-1,CARRQSQEKLFF
TRBJ1-1,TRBV10-1,CASSETGGITEAFF
TRBJ2-1,TRBV29-1,CSTSASGGALSYNEQFF
TRBJ1-2,TRBV4-2,CASSRQTGTAYGYTF
TRBJ2-2,TRBV11-2,CASSLSLAGGELFF
TRBJ2-7,TRBV4-1,CASSQDIGTGSTYEQYF